This record concerns one TCR beta chain sequence. Its antigen is currently not known. Per-nucleotide qualities are absent, and no much larger clonotype sits a single base away. In light of the paper, this sample's time point label describes: pretreatment peripheral blood. The cohort included 25 to 35 patients with locally advanced or metastatic urothelial carcinoma who were treated at Memorial Sloan Kettering on a trial protocol. Peripheral blood mononuclear cells were collected pretreatment and during treatment, with between 1 and 8 total time points per patient. The Qiagen DNeasy Blood extraction kit was used to purify genomic DNA from total PBMCs and tumor samples. PBMCs were collected pretreatment and during treatment and were isolated and stored as previously described. Synthetic TCR analog templates were spiked into each PCR so that absolute template abundance could be estimated from read counts. TCRbeta CDR3 regions were amplified from genomic DNA with bias-controlled V and J gene primers using the immunoSEQ assay. Rearranged TCRbeta segments were sequenced at approximately 20X coverage. The paper's processing steps were these. Sequencing errors were corrected by clustering, and CDR3s were annotated against IMGT so that V, D and J genes could be assigned. Downstream analyses used only productive TCRbeta rearrangements and left out out-of-frame or stop-codon sequences. To compute clonality, Shannon entropy was normalized by the log of the number of unique productive sequences and then subtracted from one. Clones differing between time points or between blood and tumor were identified using Fisher's exact test with Benjamini-Hochberg correction, with an adjusted p below 0.01 applied as the threshold. TCRdb holds this immuneACCESS table with in-frame rearrangements only. Some clones are missing; in checked studies, unresolved V genes explain under half, and the rest has no known cause. D and trimming were read from the DNA, whereas the V and J calls and clone size are those reported in that table. For this sample there are roughly 90,000 clones; 89% appear just once. The ten largest clones capture 0.85% to 1% of the sample.

The sample comes from a study of PD-L1 blockade in urothelial cancer (dated by TCRdb to 2016 to 2017). About the study as a whole: Every patient began therapy around 2014 and was given atezolizumab 1,200 mg intravenously every 3 weeks. About 85% of the roughly 29 patients were identified as males with urothelial cancer of bladder origin, and a prior smoking history was reported by 18 of 29 patients. An ECOG performance status of 0 or 1 was recorded for the patients, and 0 to 3 prior chemotherapy regimens had been received by the patients. Blood samples were analyzed at 3 weeks after treatment start (second dose) and at 6 weeks after treatment start. Blood samples gave median yields of about 150,000 T cells and 80,000 or so unique TCRs, along with a median clonality of approximately 0.08. The study was an exploratory multi-omic analysis of somatic, immune and clinical correlates of response to PD-L1 blockade with atezolizumab in urothelial cancer. TCR sequencing covered pretreatment tumor samples and matched, serially collected peripheral blood taken before and after atezolizumab treatment. Durable clinical benefit was defined as progression-free survival longer than 6 months, and TCR features were also tested against progression-free and overall survival. In the same patients, whole exome sequencing and RNA sequencing of pretreatment tumors were performed in addition to TCR sequencing. Durable clinical benefit was achieved by nine patients but not by the remaining 20. Pretreatment blood TCR-seq was available for about 27 patients, at least one posttreatment blood collection was obtained for around 25 patients, and tumor TCR-seq was available for around 25 patients.

Summary of the overall study and its limitations: Greater expansion of tumor-associated TCR clones in peripheral blood 3 weeks after the start of treatment was observed in patients with durable benefit (n of about 20, p = 0.022). Because of the small sample size (n ≈ 29) and the many exploratory analyses performed, the results are intended to be regarded as hypothesis-generating. Improved progression-free and overall survival was found to be associated with pretreatment peripheral blood TCR clonality below the median.

This sequence was found in a woman of 80 years or more with urothelial cancer. The sample was PBMCs, taken around atezolizumab (anti-PD-L1) treatment.

DNA sequence: TGTGCCACCAGCAGAGATCGCTACGAGCAGTACTTC. Translated, this is CATSRDRYEQYF. The receptor chain draws on TRBV15 and TRBJ2-7; the D gene assignment is ambiguous. V gives up 0 bases and J gives up 3 bases, and the segment between their germline ends measures 3 bases. CDR1 and CDR2, looked up from the germline V gene (reference sequence), are LNHNV and YYDKDF. Reading from cysteine to phenylalanine, the CDR3 counts 12 amino acids. Only CDR3 DNA remains: 36 bases, in frame from the first base.